This is a list of T cell receptor beta chains from one sample in a study of blood T cell repertoires in COVID-19. TCRdb's copy holds only in-frame clones and misses some; the assay was immunoSEQ multiplex PCR. The table lists roughly 70,000 clones, roughly nine tenths of them singletons. The specimen was peripheral blood. These receptors were taken from a man aged 50-60 years with COVID-19, enrolled during active disease. Each CDR3 is given with its conserved first and last residue. A D gene is named only where the DNA matches it firmly. The listing skips clone size in some rows; elsewhere it reads once, few, many or a size class.

j_call	d_call	v_call	clone_size	cdr3_nt	cdr3_aa
TRBJ2-5	NA	TRBV19	NA	TGTGCCAGTAGTGCCCGGCGCAGTAGCGGGACCCAGTACTTC	CASSARRSSGTQYF
TRBJ2-5	NA	TRBV20-1	NA	TGCAGTGCTACTGCGGAGAAGACCCAGTACTTC	CSATAEKTQYF
TRBJ2-2	NA	TRBV14	NA	TGTGCCAGCAGCCAAGATGGCAGTTACACCGGGGAGCTGTTTTTT	CASSQDGSYTGELFF
TRBJ2-7	TRBD1	TRBV7-2	NA	TGTGCCAGCAGCTTTACAGGGGCCTACGAGCAGTACTTC	CASSFTGAYEQYF
TRBJ2-7	TRBD2	TRBV7-2	NA	TGTGCCAGCAGCCGCTTTGCGGGAGACGAGTACGAGCAGTACTTC	CASSRFAGDEYEQYF
TRBJ2-5	NA	TRBV7-3	once	TGTGCCAGCAGCGCGGGGGACAGGAGGGAGACCCAGTACTTC	CASSAGDRRETQYF
TRBJ1-1	NA	TRBV19	once	TGTGCCAGTAGTATAGAGGCTAACACTGAAGCTTTCTTT	CASSIEANTEAFF
TRBJ1-3	TRBD1	TRBV4-3	few	TGCGCCAGCAGCCCAGGACAGGGTCCCATATATTTT	CASSPGQGPIYF
TRBJ1-1	TRBD1	TRBV30	NA	TGTGCCTGGAGTGCAGACAGGGGAACTGAAGCTTTCTTT	CAWSADRGTEAFF
TRBJ2-2	NA	TRBV10-2	NA	TGCGCCAGTGGGCAAGGGGACGGGGAGCTGTTTTTT	CASGQGDGELFF
TRBJ2-2	NA	TRBV12-3/TRBV12-4	NA	TGTGCCAGCAGGAGAAGCAACACCGGGGAGCTGTTTTTT	CASRRSNTGELFF
TRBJ2-3	TRBD1	TRBV5-1	NA	TGCGCCAGCAGCTTTCCTTGGACAGGGCGCACAGATACGCAGTATTTT	CASSFPWTGRTDTQYF
TRBJ2-7	TRBD1	TRBV5-4	NA	TGTGCCAGCAGCGTCCTGACAGGGGCCGGGTACGAGCAGTACTTC	CASSVLTGAGYEQYF
TRBJ2-7	TRBD2	TRBV27	NA	TGTGCCAGCAGTTTTTTGTTAGCGGGAGGGCCTGGGAACGAGCAGTACTTC	CASSFLLAGGPGNEQYF
TRBJ2-2	TRBD2	TRBV9	NA	TGTGCCAGCAGCGTGGGACTAGCGGGTCTCACCGGGGAGCTGTTTTTT	CASSVGLAGLTGELFF